This T cell receptor (beta chain) was identified in a study of T cell repertoires in aging, cancer and after chemotherapy. The overall study: Paired samples before and after chemotherapy came from glioblastoma patients receiving temozolomide-based therapy.

TRB rearrangements spanning V, D and J were amplified using mixed TRB-A/B primers. Each CDR3 protein gets one entry after TCRdb re-called the multiplex PCR reads with MiXCR. The profile shows 2,000 to 2,500 distinct CDR3 sequences, 20% to 25% of them singletons. Per germline, CDR1 MNHEY and CDR2 SVGEGT. V dropped 6 bases and J dropped 5 bases, with 13 bases sitting between them. The CDR3 spans 13 residues. TCR beta rearrangements were amplified from peripheral blood genomic DNA. With respect to this clonotype: The antigen remains unidentified.

General observations from the study: Compared with age-matched healthy donors, untreated hematological or solid cancer patients showed higher blood TCR clonality.

This sequence was found in a human donor with a solid tumor. The rearrangement joins TRBV6-2 or TRBV6-3 to TRBJ1-2, with a possible D match to TRBD1 (5 bases). The sequenced sample was blood. The CDR3 loop reads CASRGPQSYGYTF. CDR3 in DNA: TGTGCCAGCAGGGGACCTCAGTCTTATGGCTACACCTTC.